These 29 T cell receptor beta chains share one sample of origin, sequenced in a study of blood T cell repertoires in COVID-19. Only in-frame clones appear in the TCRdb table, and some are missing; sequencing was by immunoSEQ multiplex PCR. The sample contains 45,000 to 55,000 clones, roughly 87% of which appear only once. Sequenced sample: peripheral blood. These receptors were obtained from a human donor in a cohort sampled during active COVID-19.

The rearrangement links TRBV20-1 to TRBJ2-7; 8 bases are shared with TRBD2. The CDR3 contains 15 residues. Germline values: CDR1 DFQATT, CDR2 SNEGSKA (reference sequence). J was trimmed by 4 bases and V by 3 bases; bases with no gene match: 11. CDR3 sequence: CSASSLAGPGYEQYF. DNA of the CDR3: TGCAGTGCTAGTTCGCTAGCGGGCCCAGGATACGAGCAGTACTTC.

The CDR3 protein is CASSQEIVQVYGYTF. The CDR3 region has the DNA TGCGCCAGCAGCCAAGAAATAGTCCAGGTCTATGGCTACACCTTC. The V gene is TRBV4-1, the J gene TRBJ1-2; no reliable D call. Deletions cut 0 bases from V and 4 bases from J, with 12 bases between. The CDR3 is 15 residues long. Per germline, CDR1 MGHRA and CDR2 YSYEKL.

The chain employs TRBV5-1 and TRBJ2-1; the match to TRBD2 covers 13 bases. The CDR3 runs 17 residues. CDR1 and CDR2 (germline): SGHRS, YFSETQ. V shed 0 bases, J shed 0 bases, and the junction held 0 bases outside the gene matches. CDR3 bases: TGCGCCAGCAGCTTGGGGACTAGCGGGAGCTCCTACAATGAGCAGTTCTTC. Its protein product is CASSLGTSGSSYNEQFF.

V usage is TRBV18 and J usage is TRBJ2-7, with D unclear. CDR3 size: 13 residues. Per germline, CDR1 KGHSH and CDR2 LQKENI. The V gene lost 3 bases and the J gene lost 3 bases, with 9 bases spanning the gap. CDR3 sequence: CASSPGRFYEQYF. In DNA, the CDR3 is TGTGCCAGCTCACCGGGCCGCTTCTACGAGCAGTACTTC.

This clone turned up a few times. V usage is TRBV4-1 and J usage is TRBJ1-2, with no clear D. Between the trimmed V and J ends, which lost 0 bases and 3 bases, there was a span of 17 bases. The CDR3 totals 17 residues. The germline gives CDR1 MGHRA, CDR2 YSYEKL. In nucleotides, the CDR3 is TGCGCCAGCAGCCAAGATATATGGGGAGGGATGCACTATGGCTACACCTTC. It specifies CASSQDIWGGMHYGYTF.

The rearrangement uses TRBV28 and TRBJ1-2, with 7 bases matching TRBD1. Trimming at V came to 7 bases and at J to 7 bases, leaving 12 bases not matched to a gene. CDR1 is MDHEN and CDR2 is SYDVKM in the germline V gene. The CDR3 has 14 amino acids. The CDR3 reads CASKSGGQIGGYTF. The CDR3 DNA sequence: TGTGCCAGCAAATCAGGGGGGCAGATTGGTGGCTACACCTTC.

CDR3 amino acids: CASSLEVGGQGALGYTF. The DNA of the CDR3 is TGTGCCAGCAGCTTGGAGGTTGGCGGACAGGGGGCTCTCGGCTACACCTTC. V is TRBV5-6 and J is TRBJ1-2, with 11 nucleotides matching TRBD1. With 0 bases clipped from V and 8 bases from J, the junction kept 12 bases outside the gene matches. Germline CDR1 and CDR2: SGHDT and YYEEEE. The CDR3 length is 17 residues.

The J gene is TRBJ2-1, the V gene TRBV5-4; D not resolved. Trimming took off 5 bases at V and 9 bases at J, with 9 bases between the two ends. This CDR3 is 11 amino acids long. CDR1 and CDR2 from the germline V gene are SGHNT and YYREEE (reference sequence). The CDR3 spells CASSASGEQFF. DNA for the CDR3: TGTGCCAGCAGTGCCTCGGGTGAGCAGTTCTTC.

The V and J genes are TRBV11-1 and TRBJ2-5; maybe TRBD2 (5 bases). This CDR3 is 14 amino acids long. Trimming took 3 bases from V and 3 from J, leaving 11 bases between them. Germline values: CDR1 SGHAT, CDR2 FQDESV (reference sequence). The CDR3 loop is CASSFESGKETQYF. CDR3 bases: TGTGCCAGCAGCTTCGAGTCGGGGAAAGAGACCCAGTACTTC.

DNA of the CDR3: TGTGCCAGCAGCCCCCACAGGGGTTTGGGCTACACCTTC. Its protein product is CASSPHRGLGYTF. V usage is TRBV9 and J usage is TRBJ1-2; 7 bases line up with TRBD1. Trimming cost V 4 bases and J 8 bases; bases outside gene matches: 8. CDR1 is SGDLS, CDR2 YYNGEE, per germline. The CDR3 is made up of 13 amino acids.

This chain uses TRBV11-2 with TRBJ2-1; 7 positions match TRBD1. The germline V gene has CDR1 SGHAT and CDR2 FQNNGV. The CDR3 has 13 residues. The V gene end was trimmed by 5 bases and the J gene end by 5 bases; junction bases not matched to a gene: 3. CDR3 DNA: TGTGCCAGCAGCACCGGACAGGACAATGAGCAGTTCTTC. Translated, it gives CASSTGQDNEQFF.

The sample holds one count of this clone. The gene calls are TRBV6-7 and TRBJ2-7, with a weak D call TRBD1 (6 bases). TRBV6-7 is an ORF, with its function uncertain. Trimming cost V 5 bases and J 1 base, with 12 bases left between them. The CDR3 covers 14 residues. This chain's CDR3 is CASSVTGSSYEQYF. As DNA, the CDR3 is TGTGCCAGCAGTGTAACAGGGAGTTCCTACGAGCAGTACTTC.

This CDR3 reads CASNPGQGYNEQFF. Here the CDR3 DNA reads TGTGCCAGCAACCCGGGACAGGGATACAATGAGCAGTTCTTC. The rearrangement links TRBV6-5 to TRBJ2-1; TRBD1 aligns across 9 bases. V shed 7 bases, J shed 4 bases, and the junction held 5 bases outside the gene matches. Germline V gene lookup returns CDR1 MNHEY and CDR2 SVGAGI. This CDR3 contains 14 residues.

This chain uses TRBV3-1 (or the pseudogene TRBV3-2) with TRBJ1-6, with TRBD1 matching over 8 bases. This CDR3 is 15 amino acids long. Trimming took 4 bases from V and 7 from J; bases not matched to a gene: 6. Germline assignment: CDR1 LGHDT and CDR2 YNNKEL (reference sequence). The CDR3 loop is CASSLQGGSNSPLHF. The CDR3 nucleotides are TGTGCCAGCAGCCTACAGGGGGGGTCGAATTCACCCCTCCACTTT.

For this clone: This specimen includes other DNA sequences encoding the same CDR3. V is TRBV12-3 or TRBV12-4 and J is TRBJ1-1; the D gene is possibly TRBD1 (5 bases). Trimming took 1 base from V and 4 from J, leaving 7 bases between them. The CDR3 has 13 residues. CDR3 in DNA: TGTGCCAGCAGTTTAGTGGGGGGCACTGAAGCTTTCTTT. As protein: CASSLVGGTEAFF.

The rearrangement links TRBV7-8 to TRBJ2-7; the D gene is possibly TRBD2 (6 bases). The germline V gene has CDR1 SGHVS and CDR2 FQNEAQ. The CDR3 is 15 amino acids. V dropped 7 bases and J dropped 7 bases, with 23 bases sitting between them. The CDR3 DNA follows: TGTGCCAGCAACCCCGGGGGACTCCGGAGAGGGGAGCAGTACTTC. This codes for CASNPGGLRRGEQYF.

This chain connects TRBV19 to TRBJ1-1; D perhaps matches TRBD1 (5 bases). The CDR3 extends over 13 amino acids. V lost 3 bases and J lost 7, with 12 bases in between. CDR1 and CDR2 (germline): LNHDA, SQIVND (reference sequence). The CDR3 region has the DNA TGTGCCAGTAGTATTTCCGGGGGGAGTGAAGCTTTCTTT. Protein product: CASSISGGSEAFF.

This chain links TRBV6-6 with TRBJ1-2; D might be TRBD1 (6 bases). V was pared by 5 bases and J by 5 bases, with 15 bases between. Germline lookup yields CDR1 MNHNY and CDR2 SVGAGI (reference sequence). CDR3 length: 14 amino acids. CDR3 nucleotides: TGTGCCAGCAGTCCTGGGACATGGGGTTATGGCTACACCTTC. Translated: CASSPGTWGYGYTF.

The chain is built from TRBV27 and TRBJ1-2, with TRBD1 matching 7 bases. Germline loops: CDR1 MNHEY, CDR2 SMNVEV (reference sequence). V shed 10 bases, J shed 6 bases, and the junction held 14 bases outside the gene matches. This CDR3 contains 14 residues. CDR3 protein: CATQPLDREDGYTF. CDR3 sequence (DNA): TGTGCCACCCAGCCCTTAGACAGGGAGGATGGCTACACCTTC.

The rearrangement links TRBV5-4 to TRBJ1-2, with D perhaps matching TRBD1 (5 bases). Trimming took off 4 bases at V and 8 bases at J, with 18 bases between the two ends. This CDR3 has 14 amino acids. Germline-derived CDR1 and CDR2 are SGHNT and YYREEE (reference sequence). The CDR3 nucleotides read TGTGCCAGCAGCGGGGCAGCGAGGAGCGAGGGCTACACCTTC. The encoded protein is CASSGAARSEGYTF.

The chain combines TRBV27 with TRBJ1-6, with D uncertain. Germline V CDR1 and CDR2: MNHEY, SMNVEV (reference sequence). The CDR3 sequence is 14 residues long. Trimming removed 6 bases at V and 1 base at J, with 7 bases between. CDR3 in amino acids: CASRSESYNSPLHF. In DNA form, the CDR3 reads TGTGCCAGCAGGAGCGAATCCTATAATTCACCCCTCCACTTT.

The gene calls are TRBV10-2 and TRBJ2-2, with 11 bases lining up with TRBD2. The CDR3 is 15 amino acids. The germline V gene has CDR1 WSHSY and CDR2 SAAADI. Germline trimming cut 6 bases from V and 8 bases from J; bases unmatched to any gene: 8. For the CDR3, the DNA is TGCGCCAGCAGATTAGCGGGAGGGCCCGCGGGGGAGCTGTTTTTT. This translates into CASRLAGGPAGELFF.

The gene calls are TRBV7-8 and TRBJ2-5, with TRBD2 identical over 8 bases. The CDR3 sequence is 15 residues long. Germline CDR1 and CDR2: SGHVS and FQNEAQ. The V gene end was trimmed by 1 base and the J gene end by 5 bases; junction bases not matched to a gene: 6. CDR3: CASSLGLGRGETQYF. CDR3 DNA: TGTGCCAGCAGCTTAGGTCTCGGGAGGGGGGAGACCCAGTACTTC.

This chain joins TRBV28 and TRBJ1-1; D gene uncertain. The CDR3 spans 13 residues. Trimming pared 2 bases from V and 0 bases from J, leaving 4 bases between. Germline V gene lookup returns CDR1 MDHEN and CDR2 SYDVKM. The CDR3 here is CASSLTMNTEAFF. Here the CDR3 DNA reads TGTGCCAGCAGTTTAACAATGAACACTGAAGCTTTCTTT. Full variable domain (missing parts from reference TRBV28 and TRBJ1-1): DVKVTQSSRYLVKRTGEKVFLECVQDMDHENMFWYRQDPGLGLRLIYFSYDVKMKEKGDIPEGYSVSREKKERFSLILESASTNQTSMYLCASSLTMNTEAFFGQGTRLTVV.

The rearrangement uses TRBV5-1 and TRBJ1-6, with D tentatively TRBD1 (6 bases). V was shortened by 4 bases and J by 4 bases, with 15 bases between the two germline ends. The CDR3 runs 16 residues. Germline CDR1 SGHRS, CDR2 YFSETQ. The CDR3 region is CASSPLAGDYNSPLHF. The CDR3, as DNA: TGCGCCAGCAGCCCCCTGGCAGGGGATTATAATTCACCCCTCCACTTT.

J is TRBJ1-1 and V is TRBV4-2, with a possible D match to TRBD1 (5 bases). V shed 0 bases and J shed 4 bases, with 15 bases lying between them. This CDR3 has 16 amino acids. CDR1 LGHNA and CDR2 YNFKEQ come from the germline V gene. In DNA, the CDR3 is TGTGCCAGCAGCCAAGATGGGGCAGGTGGGGTCACTGAAGCTTTCTTT. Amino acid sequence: CASSQDGAGGVTEAFF.

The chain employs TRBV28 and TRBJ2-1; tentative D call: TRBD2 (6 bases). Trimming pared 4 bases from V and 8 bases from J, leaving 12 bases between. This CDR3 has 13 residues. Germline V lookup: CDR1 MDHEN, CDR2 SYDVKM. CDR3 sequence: CASSSTSIDEQFF. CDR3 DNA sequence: TGTGCCAGCAGTTCCACTAGCATCGATGAGCAGTTCTTC.

The CDR3 sequence: CASSSRGTGPGNTIYF. The CDR3 DNA follows: TGTGCCAGCAGTTCCAGGGGTACAGGGCCCGGAAACACCATATATTTT. This rearrangement joins TRBV28 to TRBJ1-3; tentatively, D is TRBD1 (6 bases). The CDR3 runs 16 residues. Per the germline V gene, CDR1 is MDHEN and CDR2 is SYDVKM. V was cut by 4 bases and J by 4 bases, with 17 bases left in between. The full variable domain, with the rest looked up from reference TRBV28 and TRBJ1-3, is DVKVTQSSRYLVKRTGEKVFLECVQDMDHENMFWYRQDPGLGLRLIYFSYDVKMKEKGDIPEGYSVSREKKERFSLILESASTNQTSMYLCASSSRGTGPGNTIYFGEGSWLTVV.

DNA of the CDR3: TGTGCCAGCAGTTTAGCTAGCGGGGGTCTAGGGGAGACCCAGTACTTC. Translation: CASSLASGGLGETQYF. The chain links TRBV28 to TRBJ2-5, with 10 bases fitting TRBD2. J was trimmed by 5 bases and V by 2 bases; bases with no gene match: 8. The CDR3 sequence is 16 residues long. CDR1 is MDHEN and CDR2 is SYDVKM in the germline V gene.